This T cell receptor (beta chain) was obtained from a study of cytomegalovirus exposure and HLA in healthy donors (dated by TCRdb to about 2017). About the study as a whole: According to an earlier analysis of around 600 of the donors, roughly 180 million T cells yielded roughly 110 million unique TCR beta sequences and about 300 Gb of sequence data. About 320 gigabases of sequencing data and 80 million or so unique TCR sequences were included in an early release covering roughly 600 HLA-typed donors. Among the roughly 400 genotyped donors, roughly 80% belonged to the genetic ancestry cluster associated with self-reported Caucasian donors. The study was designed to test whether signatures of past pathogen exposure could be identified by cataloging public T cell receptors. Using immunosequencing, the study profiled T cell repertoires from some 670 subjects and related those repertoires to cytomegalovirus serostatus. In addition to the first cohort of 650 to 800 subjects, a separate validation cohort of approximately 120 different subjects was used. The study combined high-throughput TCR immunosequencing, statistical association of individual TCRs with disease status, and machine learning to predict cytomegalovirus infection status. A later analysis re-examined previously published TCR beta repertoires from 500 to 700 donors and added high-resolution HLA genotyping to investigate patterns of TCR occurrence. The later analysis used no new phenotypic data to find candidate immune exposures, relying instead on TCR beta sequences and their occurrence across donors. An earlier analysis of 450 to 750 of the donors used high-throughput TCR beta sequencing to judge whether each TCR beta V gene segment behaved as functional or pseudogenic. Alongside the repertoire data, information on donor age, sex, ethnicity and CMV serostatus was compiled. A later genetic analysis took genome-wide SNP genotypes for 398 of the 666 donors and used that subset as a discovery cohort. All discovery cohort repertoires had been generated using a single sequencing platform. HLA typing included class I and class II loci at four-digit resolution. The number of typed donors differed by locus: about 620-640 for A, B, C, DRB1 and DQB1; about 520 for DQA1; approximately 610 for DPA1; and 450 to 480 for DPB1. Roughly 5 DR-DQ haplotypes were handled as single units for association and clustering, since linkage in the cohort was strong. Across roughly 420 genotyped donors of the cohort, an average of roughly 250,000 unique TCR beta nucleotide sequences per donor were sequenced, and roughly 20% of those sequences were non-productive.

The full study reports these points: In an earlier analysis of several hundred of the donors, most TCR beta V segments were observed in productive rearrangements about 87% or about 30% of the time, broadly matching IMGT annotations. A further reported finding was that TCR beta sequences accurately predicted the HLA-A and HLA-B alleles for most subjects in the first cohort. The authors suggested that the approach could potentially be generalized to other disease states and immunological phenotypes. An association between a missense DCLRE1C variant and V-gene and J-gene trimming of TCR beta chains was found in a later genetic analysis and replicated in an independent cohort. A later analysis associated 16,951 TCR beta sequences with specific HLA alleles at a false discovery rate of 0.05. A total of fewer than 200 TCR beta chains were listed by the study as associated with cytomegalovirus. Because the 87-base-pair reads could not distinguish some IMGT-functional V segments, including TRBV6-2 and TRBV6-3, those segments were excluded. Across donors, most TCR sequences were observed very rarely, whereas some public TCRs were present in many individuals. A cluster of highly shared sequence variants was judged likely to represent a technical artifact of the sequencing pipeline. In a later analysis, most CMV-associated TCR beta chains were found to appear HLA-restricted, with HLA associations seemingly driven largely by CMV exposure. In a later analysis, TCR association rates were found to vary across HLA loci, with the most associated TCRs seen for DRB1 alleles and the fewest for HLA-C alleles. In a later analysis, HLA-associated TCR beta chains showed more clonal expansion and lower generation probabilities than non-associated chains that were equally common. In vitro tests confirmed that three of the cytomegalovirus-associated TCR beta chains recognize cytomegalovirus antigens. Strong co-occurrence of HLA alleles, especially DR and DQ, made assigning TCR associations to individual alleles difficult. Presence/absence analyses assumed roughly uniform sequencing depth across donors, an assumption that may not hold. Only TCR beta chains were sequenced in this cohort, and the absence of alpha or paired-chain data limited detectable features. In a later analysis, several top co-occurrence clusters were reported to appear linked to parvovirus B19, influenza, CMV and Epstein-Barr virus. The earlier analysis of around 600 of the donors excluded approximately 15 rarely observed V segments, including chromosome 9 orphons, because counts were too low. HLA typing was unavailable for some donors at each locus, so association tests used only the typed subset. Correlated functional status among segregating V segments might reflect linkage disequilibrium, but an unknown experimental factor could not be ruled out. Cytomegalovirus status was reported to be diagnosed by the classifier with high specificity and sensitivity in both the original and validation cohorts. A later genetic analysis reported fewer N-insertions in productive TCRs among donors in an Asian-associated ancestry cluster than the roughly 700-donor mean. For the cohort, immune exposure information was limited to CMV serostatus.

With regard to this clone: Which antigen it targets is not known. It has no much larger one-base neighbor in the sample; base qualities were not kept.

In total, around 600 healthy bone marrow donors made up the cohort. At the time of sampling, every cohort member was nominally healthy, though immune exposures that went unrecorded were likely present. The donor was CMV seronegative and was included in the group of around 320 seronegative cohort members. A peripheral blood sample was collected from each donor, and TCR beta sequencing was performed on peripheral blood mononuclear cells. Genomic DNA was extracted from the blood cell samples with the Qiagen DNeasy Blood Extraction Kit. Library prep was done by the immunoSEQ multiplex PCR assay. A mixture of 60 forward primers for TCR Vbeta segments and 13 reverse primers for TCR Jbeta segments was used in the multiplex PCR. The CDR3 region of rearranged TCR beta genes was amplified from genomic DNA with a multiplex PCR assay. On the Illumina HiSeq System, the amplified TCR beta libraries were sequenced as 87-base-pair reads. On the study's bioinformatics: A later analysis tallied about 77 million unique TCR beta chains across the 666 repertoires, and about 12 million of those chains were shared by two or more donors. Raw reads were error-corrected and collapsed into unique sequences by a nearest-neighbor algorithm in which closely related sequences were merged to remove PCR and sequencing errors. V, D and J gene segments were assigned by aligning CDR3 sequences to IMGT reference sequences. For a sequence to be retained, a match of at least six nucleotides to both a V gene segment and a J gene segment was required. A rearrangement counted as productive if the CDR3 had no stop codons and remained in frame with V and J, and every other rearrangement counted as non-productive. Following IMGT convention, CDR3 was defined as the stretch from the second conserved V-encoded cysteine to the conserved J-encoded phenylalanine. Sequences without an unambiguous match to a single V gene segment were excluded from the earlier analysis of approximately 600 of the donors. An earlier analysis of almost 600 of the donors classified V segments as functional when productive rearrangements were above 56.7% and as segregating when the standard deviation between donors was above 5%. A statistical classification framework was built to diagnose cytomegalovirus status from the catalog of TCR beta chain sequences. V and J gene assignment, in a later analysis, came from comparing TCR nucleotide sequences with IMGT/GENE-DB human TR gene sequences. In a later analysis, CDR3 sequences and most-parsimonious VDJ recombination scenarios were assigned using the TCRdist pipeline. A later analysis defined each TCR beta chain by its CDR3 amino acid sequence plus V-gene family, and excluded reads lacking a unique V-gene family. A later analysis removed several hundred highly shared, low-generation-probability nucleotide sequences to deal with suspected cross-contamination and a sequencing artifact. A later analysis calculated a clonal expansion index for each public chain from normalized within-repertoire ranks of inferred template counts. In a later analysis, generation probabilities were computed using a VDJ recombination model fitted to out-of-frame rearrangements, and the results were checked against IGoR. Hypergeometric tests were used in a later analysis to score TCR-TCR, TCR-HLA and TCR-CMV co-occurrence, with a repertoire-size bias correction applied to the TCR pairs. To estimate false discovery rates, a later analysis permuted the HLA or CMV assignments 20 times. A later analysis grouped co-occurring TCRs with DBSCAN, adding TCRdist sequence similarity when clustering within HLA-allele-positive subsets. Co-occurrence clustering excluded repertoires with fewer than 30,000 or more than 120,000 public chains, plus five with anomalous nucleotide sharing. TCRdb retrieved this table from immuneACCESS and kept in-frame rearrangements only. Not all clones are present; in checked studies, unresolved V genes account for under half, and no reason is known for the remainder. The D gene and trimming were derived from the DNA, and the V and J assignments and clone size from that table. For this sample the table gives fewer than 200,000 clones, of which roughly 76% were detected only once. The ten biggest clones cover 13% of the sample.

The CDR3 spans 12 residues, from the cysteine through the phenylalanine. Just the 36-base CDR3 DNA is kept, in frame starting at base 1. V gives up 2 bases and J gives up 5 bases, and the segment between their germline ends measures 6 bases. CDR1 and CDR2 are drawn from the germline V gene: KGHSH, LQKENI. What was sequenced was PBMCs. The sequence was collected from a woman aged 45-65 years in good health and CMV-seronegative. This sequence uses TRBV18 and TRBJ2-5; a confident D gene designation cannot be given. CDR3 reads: CASSPSPETQYF. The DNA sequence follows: TGTGCCAGCTCACCAAGCCCGGAGACCCAGTACTTC.